This TCR beta chain was observed in a study of CD8 T cells in Susac syndrome. TCR beta from blood CD8+ and CD4+ T cells was sequenced. Controls were age- and sex-matched healthy donors. TEMRA cells were FACS-enriched, and CD8+ and CD4+ T cells were isolated negatively. CDR3 length equals 13 residues. The germline V and J ends were trimmed by 6 bases and 9 bases, with 18 bases remaining between them. CDR1 is MNHEY, CDR2 SMNVEV, per germline (reference sequence). Reverse transcription of 0.5 to 1 ug RNA was performed with random hexamers. Multiplex PCR with immunoSEQ amplified the TCR beta CDR3 across 54 Vbeta and 13 Jbeta. Via MiXCR, TCRdb re-called the immunoSEQ multiplex PCR reads, giving one row per CDR3 protein. Of approximately 140,000 distinct CDR3 sequences in the sample, roughly 94% were seen once.

This TCR came from a human donor in good health. The sequencing input was CD8+ T cells from PBMCs. The rearrangement links TRBV27 to TRBJ2-7; D possibly matches TRBD1 or TRBD2 (5 bases each). The CDR3 spells CASSSALGPRQYF. The DNA of the CDR3 is TGTGCCAGCAGCTCCGCATTGGGACCCCGGCAGTACTTC.